This passage covers 26 T cell receptor beta chains from one sample sequenced in a study of graft-versus-host responses after intestinal transplantation. Sequencing was performed with immunoSEQ multiplex PCR; in TCRdb, only in-frame clones are kept and a portion is missing. There are about 99,000 clones in the sample; about nine tenths occur only once, and around 0.07% lies in the top ten. Their specific antigens are unknown. The sequencing used unstimulated CD8+ T cells sorted from spleen or lymph node cells, collected before transplant. The receptors derive from a human donor who was the organ donor for an intestinal transplant.

CDR3 residues: CASSPTPGQALWGSGNTIYF. The DNA of the CDR3 is TGTGCCAGCAGCCCGACTCCGGGACAGGCCCTGTGGGGGTCTGGAAACACCATATATTTT. The genes are TRBV11-3 and TRBJ1-3; the match to TRBD1 covers 8 bases. Trimming cost V 5 bases and J 1 base; bases outside gene matches: 19. This CDR3 region has 20 residues. Germline-derived CDR1 and CDR2 are SGHNT and YENEEA.

The J gene is TRBJ1-3, the V gene TRBV7-3, with 7 positions matching TRBD1. The CDR3 covers 13 residues. V lost 4 bases to trimming and J lost 4 bases; unmatched junction nucleotides: 1. The V gene's germline CDR1 is SGHTA and CDR2 FQGTGA. CDR3 coding DNA: TGTGCCAGCAGCTCGGGACAGGGAAACACCATATATTTT. Amino acid sequence: CASSSGQGNTIYF.

The V and J genes are TRBV7-6 and TRBJ2-7; the match to TRBD1 covers 8 bases. The J segment lost 2 bases and the V segment lost 5 bases, leaving 11 bases of the junction unmatched. The length of the CDR3 is 16 residues. Germline V gene sequence: CDR1 SGHVS, CDR2 FNYEAQ. As DNA, the CDR3 is TGTGCCAGCAGCCCAGGGGCCGGACAGGGTACCTACGAGCAGTACTTC. It specifies CASSPGAGQGTYEQYF.

This rearrangement joins TRBV9 to TRBJ2-4; weak D call: TRBD1 (5 bases). Germline V gene lookup returns CDR1 SGDLS and CDR2 YYNGEE. Between the trimmed V and J ends, which lost 3 bases and 6 bases, there was a span of 10 bases. This CDR3 spans 13 amino acids. CDR3 bases: TGTGCCAGCAGCGGGACACCGGCAAACATTCAGTACTTC. Its protein is CASSGTPANIQYF.

The sample holds one count of this clone. The chain couples TRBV9 to TRBJ2-7; D gene unclear. CDR3 size: 13 residues. Trimming removed 0 bases at V and 4 bases at J, with 8 bases between. The germline V gene encodes CDR1 SGDLS and CDR2 YYNGEE. CDR3 region: CASSVGLGYEQYF. The CDR3 DNA reads as TGTGCCAGCAGCGTAGGGCTTGGTTACGAGCAGTACTTC.

This clone has just a few counts. The V and J genes are TRBV4-1 and TRBJ1-2; 7 nucleotides align to TRBD1. J lost 3 bases, V lost 4 bases, and 20 bases had no gene match. CDR1 is MGHRA, CDR2 YSYEKL, per germline. The CDR3 consists of 19 residues. The CDR3 coding sequence is TGCGCCAGCAGCCTGGAGGGGGCGATTGTTAACCCTAATTACTATGGCTACACCTTC. Translated: CASSLEGAIVNPNYYGYTF.

The rearrangement links TRBV7-3 to TRBJ1-2; unclear D gene. CDR1 and CDR2 from the germline V gene are SGHTA and FQGTGA. Trimming pared 5 bases from V and 4 bases from J, leaving 14 bases between. The CDR3 consists of 14 residues. The CDR3 DNA is TGTGCCAGCAGCCCCATCGGAGGGTCCTATGGCTACACCTTC. Amino acid sequence: CASSPIGGSYGYTF.

The gene calls are TRBV7-3 and TRBJ2-3; TRBD2 matches 8 bases. Germline V gene sequence: CDR1 SGHTA, CDR2 FQGTGA. There are 16 residues in the CDR3. J lost 4 bases, V lost 1 base, and 7 bases had no gene match. CDR3 sequence reads: CASSLIAGGGADTQYF. Here the CDR3 DNA reads TGTGCCAGCAGCTTAATTGCGGGAGGTGGGGCAGATACGCAGTATTTT.

Only one count was recorded for this clone. J is TRBJ2-2 and V is TRBV2; 8 bases are a match to TRBD1. After removal of 1 base from V and 6 bases from J, the junction contained 4 bases not matched to a gene. The CDR3 has 15 amino acids. Germline loops: CDR1 SNHLY, CDR2 FYNNEI. CDR3 sequence (DNA): TGTGCCAGCAGTGAAGGGACAGGGTATCCCGGGGAGCTGTTTTTT. Amino acids: CASSEGTGYPGELFF.

The genes are TRBV6-5 and TRBJ2-7, with D tentatively TRBD1 (6 bases). The CDR3 length is 16 residues. Trimming removed 2 bases at V and 3 bases at J, with 17 bases between. Germline CDR1 is MNHEY and CDR2 is SVGAGI. The CDR3 DNA is TGTGCCAGCAGTTACGAACGAGGACAGCGTCTCTACGAGCAGTACTTC. Translated: CASSYERGQRLYEQYF.

This chain joins TRBV4-1 and TRBJ1-5; 8 bases map to TRBD1. V lost 4 bases, J lost 7 bases, and 6 bases stayed unmatched. CDR1 MGHRA and CDR2 YSYEKL come from the germline V gene. This CDR3 contains 14 residues. DNA of the CDR3: TGCGCCAGCAGCCCAGGGGGCTGGAGCCAGCCCCAGCATTTT. Translated, it gives CASSPGGWSQPQHF.

The V and J genes are TRBV5-1 and TRBJ2-3; 8 nucleotides line up with TRBD2. V gave up 3 bases and J gave up 4 bases; unmatched junction bases: 10. CDR1 and CDR2 (germline): SGHRS, YFSETQ. CDR3 size: 16 residues. This CDR3 reads CASSWSRGGSSDTQYF. The CDR3 DNA sequence: TGCGCCAGCAGCTGGAGCCGGGGGGGGTCGTCAGATACGCAGTATTTT.

The rearrangement uses TRBV7-6 and TRBJ2-2; 7 nucleotides agree with TRBD2. CDR1 SGHVS and CDR2 FNYEAQ come from the germline V gene. The CDR3 length is 15 residues. The ends lost 1 base at V and 6 bases at J; junction bases unmatched: 5. For the CDR3, the DNA is TGTGCCAGCAGCTTAGGCGGGAGTGTTTCCGGGGAGCTGTTTTTT. As protein: CASSLGGSVSGELFF.

For this clone: The junction differs from germline at one of its ends, possibly a read error. The chain recombines TRBV13 with TRBJ1-2, with D hard to call. In germline, CDR1 is PRHDT, CDR2 FYEKMQ (reference sequence). The CDR3 contains 16 residues. CDR3 DNA sequence: TGTGCCAGCAGTTTAGGGTCTGAGGGTTTGGGCTATGGCTACACCTTC. Amino acid sequence: CASSLGSEGLGYGYTF. Variable domain in full (rest from reference TRBV13 and TRBJ1-2): AAGVIQSPRHLIKEKRETATLKCYPIPRHDTVYWYQQGPGQDPQFLISFYEKMQSDKGSIPDRFSAQQFSDYHSELNMSSLELGDSALYFCASSLGSEGLGYGYTFGSGTRLTVV.

The CDR3: CASSLAGAPRKDTEAFF. The CDR3 region has the DNA TGTGCCAGCAGCTTAGCGGGGGCGCCTCGGAAGGACACTGAAGCTTTCTTT. V gene TRBV7-9 combines with J gene TRBJ1-1; perhaps TRBD1 as D (6 bases). The CDR3 is made up of 17 amino acids. From germline, CDR1 is SEHNR and CDR2 FQNEAQ (reference sequence). Trimming shortened V by 0 bases and J by 3 bases, and 17 bases separated the two germline ends.

A single count supports this clone. The chain is built from TRBV28 and TRBJ2-2; possibly TRBD1 for D (6 bases). Trimming stripped 8 bases from V and 5 bases from J, with 18 bases between. From germline, CDR1 is MDHEN and CDR2 SYDVKM. This CDR3 comprises 15 residues. CDR3 in DNA: TGTGCCAGCGGCGAACTCGGGACACCAACCGGGGAGCTGTTTTTT. Its protein is CASGELGTPTGELFF.

The chain employs TRBV5-1 and TRBJ1-5; D not certain. CDR1 is SGHRS and CDR2 is YFSETQ in the germline V gene. The CDR3 runs 16 residues. The ends were cut back, 4 bases at V and 0 bases at J, with 14 bases in the middle. The CDR3 here is CASSMPRSYSNQPQHF. CDR3 nucleotide sequence: TGCGCCAGCAGCATGCCCCGTTCCTATAGCAATCAGCCCCAGCATTTT.

The table lists this clone with a few counts. This CDR3 is CASSEESPLLSYNSPLHF. The CDR3 region has the DNA TGTGCCAGCAGTGAGGAGAGTCCCCTCCTCTCCTATAATTCACCCCTCCACTTT. The chain couples TRBV6-1 to TRBJ1-6; D ambiguous. The CDR3 extends over 18 amino acids. Trimming left V 3 bases short and J 0 bases short, with 15 bases between. CDR1 and CDR2 from the germline V gene are MNHNS and SASEGT.

This chain connects TRBV7-9 to TRBJ2-1, with TRBD2 identical over 12 bases. Losses at the gene ends were 3 bases for V and 9 bases for J; bases not matched to a gene: 6. This CDR3 has 15 amino acids. The germline V gene has CDR1 SEHNR and CDR2 FQNEAQ (reference sequence). The CDR3 coding sequence is TGTGCCAGCAGCTTTCCGACTAGCGGGGGAGGTGAGCAGTTCTTC. This codes for CASSFPTSGGGEQFF.

The chain has TRBV27 and TRBJ1-2, with 10 bases aligning to TRBD1. V was pared by 4 bases and J by 3 bases, with 5 bases of the junction left unmatched. The CDR3 covers 15 residues. Germline V gene data show CDR1 as MNHEY and CDR2 as SMNVEV (reference sequence). CDR3 DNA sequence: TGTGCCAGCAGTTGGGCCGGGACAGGGGACTATGGCTACACCTTC. It encodes CASSWAGTGDYGYTF.

The V and J genes are TRBV7-6 and TRBJ2-3; tentatively, D is TRBD2 (7 bases). The CDR3 extends over 16 amino acids. Deletions cut 0 bases from V and 1 base from J, with 11 bases between. In germline, CDR1 is SGHVS, CDR2 FNYEAQ. CDR3 nucleotides: TGTGCCAGCAGCTTAGCTCCGGGGGGCGGCACAGATACGCAGTATTTT. This gives the protein CASSLAPGGGTDTQYF.

The J gene is TRBJ1-5, the V gene TRBV2; 11 positions match TRBD1. The CDR3 runs 17 residues. The ends lost 8 bases at V and 4 bases at J; junction bases unmatched: 13. CDR1 and CDR2 (germline): SNHLY, FYNNEI. The CDR3 region is CASDNTPGTGGNQPQHF. CDR3 nucleotide sequence: TGTGCCAGCGATAACACACCTGGGACAGGGGGGAATCAGCCCCAGCATTTT.

This chain joins TRBV7-9 and TRBJ2-5; D unresolved. Trimming removed 5 bases from V and 0 bases from J, with 10 bases in between. The germline gives CDR1 SEHNR, CDR2 FQNEAQ (reference sequence). The CDR3 length is 14 residues. The CDR3 loop is CASSPIRYQETQYF. The CDR3 coding sequence is TGTGCCAGCAGCCCCATTCGGTACCAAGAGACCCAGTACTTC.

The chain has TRBV15 and TRBJ2-1; 12 bases align to TRBD1. V lost 2 bases, J lost 8 bases, and 10 bases stayed unmatched. This CDR3 has 17 residues. Looked up from germline, CDR1 is LNHNV and CDR2 is YYDKDF (reference sequence). The CDR3 nucleotides read TGTGCCACCAGCAGAAGGTTTGGGGACAGGGGGCTTTATGAGCAGTTCTTC. As protein: CATSRRFGDRGLYEQFF.

The chain recombines TRBV6-6 with TRBJ1-1, with D possibly being TRBD1 (5 bases). The germline V and J ends were trimmed by 6 bases and 2 bases, with 10 bases remaining between them. Per germline, CDR1 MNHNY and CDR2 SVGAGI (reference sequence). This CDR3 comprises 13 residues. In DNA, the CDR3 is TGTGCCAGCAGGACGACAGAAAACACTGAAGCTTTCTTT. Translated: CASRTTENTEAFF.

V usage is TRBV7-6 and J usage is TRBJ2-1; 13 nucleotides line up with TRBD2. This CDR3 has 20 amino acids. V gave up 5 bases and J gave up 2 bases; unmatched junction bases: 15. Germline V gene lookup returns CDR1 SGHVS and CDR2 FNYEAQ. The CDR3 region is CASSPNVLAGGSGPYNEQFF. The CDR3 DNA reads TGTGCCAGCAGCCCAAACGTACTAGCGGGAGGGTCCGGTCCCTACAATGAGCAGTTCTTC.